Listed below are T cell receptor beta chains from one sample, sequenced in a study of beta chain features in type 1 diabetes. Libraries were prepared by immunoSEQ multiplex PCR; TCRdb keeps only in-frame clonotypes and omits some of them. This table holds 240,000 or so clones, under 70% found once. Sequenced: naive CD4+ T cells from blood. The receptor source for this set is a man aged 30-40 years in good health. Both conserved end residues are part of each CDR3. A D gene is named only where the DNA matches it firmly. Rows may omit the clone size; those that give it use once, few, many or a size class.

v_gene,abundance,len,j_gene,d_gene,CDR3aa,CDR3nt
TRBV30,once,12,TRBJ2-1,NA,CACQWGKGEQFF,TGTGCCTGTCAGTGGGGAAAGGGGGAGCAGTTCTTC
TRBV28,NA,22,TRBJ2-5,NA,CASSPHTYKRPSTSLNLETQYF,NA
TRBV5-4,NA,15,TRBJ2-5,NA,CASSLGRGSWETQYF,TGTGCCAGCAGCTTGGGTCGAGGGAGTTGGGAGACCCAGTACTTC
TRBV6-1,NA,13,TRBJ2-2,NA,CASSDEGYGELFF,TGTGCCAGCAGTGATGAGGGGTACGGGGAGCTGTTTTTT
TRBV27,NA,15,TRBJ2-3,TRBD2,CASSSGLAGTDTQYF,TGTGCCAGCAGTTCCGGACTAGCGGGGACAGATACGCAGTATTTT
TRBV10-3,few,15,TRBJ1-2,NA,CAISDTVENNYGYTF,TGTGCCATCAGTGATACCGTGGAGAATAACTATGGCTACACCTTC
TRBV30,few,13,TRBJ1-2,NA,CAWSGGHLYGYTF,TGTGCCTGGAGTGGGGGACATCTCTATGGCTACACCTTC
TRBV29-1,NA,18,TRBJ2-1,NA,CSVEGVQDETSSYNEQFF,TGCAGCGTTGAAGGGGTACAGGATGAAACTAGCTCCTACAATGAGCAGTTCTTC
TRBV27,NA,14,TRBJ2-7,NA,CASSPRGDAYEQYF,TGTGCCAGCAGTCCCCGCGGGGATGCCTACGAGCAGTACTTC
TRBV2,NA,15,TRBJ1-5,NA,CASGLLQGGNQPQHF,TGTGCCAGCGGGCTATTGCAGGGCGGCAATCAGCCCCAGCATTTT
TRBV7-2,NA,14,TRBJ2-5,TRBD2,CASSWTSGQETQYF,TGTGCCAGCAGCTGGACTAGCGGGCAAGAGACCCAGTACTTC
TRBV30,NA,12,TRBJ2-1,NA,CAWSVGRGEQFF,TGTGCCTGGAGTGTAGGGCGGGGTGAGCAGTTCTTC
TRBV15,NA,14,TRBJ2-7,NA,CATSRSLRDREQYF,TGTGCCACCAGCAGAAGCCTCAGGGACCGCGAGCAGTACTTC
TRBV29-1,NA,14,TRBJ1-3,NA,CSVTRTYSGNTIYF,TGCAGCGTCACCCGAACCTACTCTGGAAACACCATATATTTT
TRBV6-5,NA,14,TRBJ1-2,NA,CASSYSSGGYGYTF,TGTGCCAGCAGTTACTCGAGTGGGGGATACGGCTACACCTTC
TRBV6-6,NA,14,TRBJ1-2,NA,CASSYSQAPYGYTF,TGTGCCAGCAGTTACTCACAGGCTCCCTATGGCTACACCTTC
TRBV7-2,NA,13,TRBJ1-5,NA,CASSKDSNQPQHF,TGTGCCAGCAGCAAAGACAGCAATCAGCCCCAGCATTTT
TRBV25-1,NA,11,TRBJ2-7,TRBD2,CATGLAYEQYF,TGTGCCACTGGACTAGCTTACGAGCAGTACTTC
TRBV29-1,NA,12,TRBJ2-2,NA,CSSLRTTGELFF,TGCAGCTCCTTAAGGACCACCGGGGAGCTGTTTTTT
TRBV29-1,NA,15,TRBJ2-3,TRBD1,CSVGIGTGRTDTQYF,TGCAGCGTCGGGATCGGGACAGGTCGCACAGATACGCAGTATTTT
TRBV29-1,NA,13,TRBJ2-3,NA,CSVKGRGTDTQYF,TGCAGCGTTAAGGGCCGCGGGACAGATACGCAGTATTTT
TRBV9,NA,16,TRBJ2-1,NA,CASSVVPGPTYNEQFF,TGTGCCAGCAGCGTAGTCCCAGGACCCACTTACAATGAGCAGTTCTTC